Sequencing of this TCR beta chain was carried out in a study of Ad26.COV2.S vaccination and SARS-CoV-2 variants. This clone has at least ten counts. Treatment given: some 19 received Ad26.COV2.S at low or high dose, single or two shots; 5 received placebo; per-sample allocation not given. Vaccine and placebo recipients were sampled on day 63 after the first injection. The protocol was immunoSEQ multiplex PCR, while the TCRdb copy is restricted to in-frame clones and leaves out a portion. The table shows roughly 350,000 clones, with approximately 86% occurring only once. Germline V lookup: CDR1 SGHDT, CDR2 YYEEEE. The CDR3 is 16 residues long. The V gene end was trimmed by 2 bases and the J gene end by 0 bases; junction bases not matched to a gene: 4.

The clonotype was recovered from a person aged 18 to 65 who received the Ad26.COV2.S COVID-19 vaccine or a placebo. The source was peripheral blood, collected in a trial of Ad26.COV2.S vaccine versus placebo. The chain links TRBV5-6 to TRBJ2-2; 7 bases are shared with TRBD1. DNA of the CDR3: TGTGCCAGCAGCTTAGGCGACAGGGCGAACACCGGGGAGCTGTTTTTT. It encodes CASSLGDRANTGELFF.